This T cell receptor (beta chain) was retrieved from a study of early T cells in non-severe SARS-CoV-2 infection. About the research overall: The input, bulk RNA from unsorted whole blood, was sequenced, and chains were unpaired. Whole-study findings and limits: Private and CD4 specificities were missed by VDJdb matching, which favored anti-spike CD8 responses.

This clonotype was observed many times. Its antigen is not identified. This CDR3 is built from 13 residues. Trimming took off 10 bases at V and 2 bases at J, with 12 bases between the two ends. Germline V gene sequence: CDR1 WSHSY, CDR2 SAAADI. Unique molecular identifier tags were affixed to discrete cDNA molecules. TCRdb reanalysed the 5' RACE reads using MiXCR and keeps one entry per CDR3 protein. The sample contains about 19,000 distinct CDR3 sequences, less than 5% of which appear only once. Source material: whole blood. The TCR originated in an adult who was a healthcare worker with PCR-confirmed SARS-CoV-2 infection or an uninfected control (not recorded which). The rearrangement uses TRBV10-2 and TRBJ2-1, with D possibly matching TRBD2 (5 bases). The CDR3 sequence: CATRDTAYNEQFF. The CDR3 region has the DNA TGCGCCACCCGGGATACTGCCTACAATGAGCAGTTCTTC.